Listed below are T cell receptor beta chains from one sample, sequenced in a study of Graves' ophthalmopathy and Graves' hyperthyroidism. TCRdb re-derived calls from the multiplex PCR reads in MiXCR, one entry per CDR3 protein. The table includes 240,000 or so distinct CDR3 sequences, 45% detected once. Sequences were obtained from peripheral blood. Receptors originate from an adult man with Graves' ophthalmopathy. Both conserved end residues are part of each CDR3. D genes are given only for firm matches. Not all rows give a size; the values are once, few, many and, for expanded clones, a class.

>NA|TRBJ1-6|TRBD1|TRBV10-3
TGTGCCATCAGTGAGCTGGTAGACAGGGTAAAAGGCTTTTATAATTCACCCCTCCACTTT
CAISELVDRVKGFYNSPLHF
>NA|TRBJ1-2|TRBD1|TRBV9
TGTGCCAGCAGCTTGGCCAAGACAGGGACCAACTATGGCTACACCTTC
CASSLAKTGTNYGYTF
>NA|TRBJ1-1|NA|TRBV5-1
TGCGCCAGCAGCCGGGGATTTGGAAACACTGAAGCTTTCTTT
CASSRGFGNTEAFF
>NA|TRBJ1-3|TRBD1|TRBV7-9
TGTGCCAGCAGACCTTATCCGGGGGACAGGGCTGGAAACACCATATATTTT
CASRPYPGDRAGNTIYF
>few|TRBJ1-2|TRBD1|TRBV7-2
TGTGCCAGCAGCCAACCGGACAGGGAGGATGGCTACACCTTC
CASSQPDREDGYTF
>NA|TRBJ2-7|TRBD2|TRBV29-1
TGCAGCGTGCGACTAGCGAACAGGTACGAGCAGTACTTC
CSVRLANRYEQYF
>NA|TRBJ2-5|NA|TRBV6-5
TGTGCCAGCAGCCCCCCGTCGAAATGGGAGACCCAGTACTTC
CASSPPSKWETQYF
>NA|TRBJ1-5|TRBD1|TRBV4-1
TGCGCCAGCAGCCAGGAGGAGGGGGCTGGGGCCCCGCAGCATTTT
CASSQEEGAGAPQHF
>NA|TRBJ2-5|NA|TRBV5-1
TGTGCCAGCAGCTTCGAGACAGTGCAAGAGACCCAGTACTTC
CASSFETVQETQYF
>few|TRBJ2-7|TRBD1|TRBV12-3/TRBV12-4
TGTGCCAGCAGCCAATTCGGACAGGGGATACGAGGGCAGTACTTC
CASSQFGQGIRGQYF
>NA|TRBJ2-7|TRBD1|TRBV20-1
TGCAGTGCTACGGACGGGACAGTGGAAAGGCAGTACTTC
CSATDGTVERQYF
>once|TRBJ2-7|NA|TRBV10-3
TGTGCCAGCAGTTACGTCGAGAGACCCTACGAGCAGTACTTC
CASSYVERPYEQYF
>NA|TRBJ1-4|NA|TRBV7-9
TGTGCCAGCAGCTTAGAGGGACGGACTAATGAAAAACTGTTTTTT
CASSLEGRTNEKLFF
>NA|TRBJ1-2|TRBD1|TRBV5-1
TGCGCCAGCAGTCAAGGACAGGGATTCAACTATGGCTACACCTTC
CASSQGQGFNYGYTF